One and the same sample provided the 9 T cell receptor beta chains below, sequenced in a study of cytomegalovirus exposure and HLA in healthy donors. Amplification used 60 Vbeta primers and 13 Jbeta primers. Repertoires were generated with immunoSEQ multiplex PCR, while TCRdb's copy carries only in-frame clones and drops some. The sample has approximately 140,000 clones; roughly four fifths are singletons. The sequenced sample was PBMCs. The receptors derive from a woman aged 40 to 55 in good health and CMV-seropositive.

The V gene is TRBV28, the J gene TRBJ2-7; 8 positions match TRBD1. This CDR3 is built from 14 residues. Per germline, CDR1 MDHEN and CDR2 SYDVKM. V was pared by 7 bases and J by 3 bases, with 8 bases of the junction left unmatched. The CDR3, as DNA: TGTGCCAGCAAGGATCAGGGGGCAATCTACGAGCAGTACTTC. This encodes CASKDQGAIYEQYF.

This clone was seen just once. The chain links TRBV7-3 to TRBJ2-1; 10 bases are a match to TRBD2. The V segment lost 4 bases and the J segment 6 bases; nucleotides outside the gene matches: 6. In germline, CDR1 is SGHTA, CDR2 FQGTGA. The CDR3 consists of 15 residues. Here the CDR3 DNA reads TGTGCCAGCAGCTCATCAAGCGGGAGGGCCAATGAGCAGTTCTTC. Its translation is CASSSSSGRANEQFF.

The chain carries TRBV6-1 and TRBJ1-6; no clear D gene. Trimming cost V 4 bases and J 11 bases, with 15 bases left between them. The CDR3 is 14 residues long. CDR1 is MNHNS and CDR2 is SASEGT in the germline V gene. The CDR3 DNA reads as TGTGCCAGCAGTGGGCGGCCTCAAGTGCCACCCCTCCACTTT. Protein product: CASSGRPQVPPLHF.

The chain links TRBV30 to TRBJ2-6; 10 positions match TRBD1. The CDR3 is 13 residues long. J was trimmed by 13 bases and V by 1 base; bases with no gene match: 4. Germline V lookup: CDR1 GTSNPN, CDR2 SVGIG (reference sequence). CDR3 bases: TGTGCCTGGAGTGGGACAGGGGGTACGGTCCTGACTTTC. Residues: CAWSGTGGTVLTF.

The V and J genes are TRBV29-1 and TRBJ2-5; D uncertain. Trimming took off 3 bases at V and 3 bases at J, with 5 bases between the two ends. The CDR3 sequence is 11 residues long. Germline CDR1 is SQVTM and CDR2 is ANQGSEA. The CDR3 DNA reads as TGCAGCGTTGAGCGTGAAGAGACCCAGTACTTC. Translation gives CSVEREETQYF.

The chain employs TRBV28 and TRBJ2-7; 8 bases align to TRBD1. J gave up 4 bases and V 6 bases, and 5 bases lay outside the gene matches. The germline gives CDR1 MDHEN, CDR2 SYDVKM. The length of the CDR3 is 13 residues. The CDR3 coding sequence is TGTGCCAGCAGGTTCGACAGGGGTTACGAGCAGTACTTC. As protein: CASRFDRGYEQYF.

This chain joins TRBV29-1 and TRBJ2-7; TRBD1 is a possible D gene (5 bases). With 0 bases removed from V and 3 bases from J, the gap between germline ends came to 6 bases. Germline CDR1 is SQVTM and CDR2 is ANQGSEA. The CDR3 loop spans 12 amino acids. CDR3 region: CSVEDRDYEQYF. The DNA for the CDR3 is TGCAGCGTTGAAGACAGGGACTACGAGCAGTACTTC.

This clone has a handful of counts. The V call is TRBV10-3, the J call TRBJ2-1; TRBD2 aligns across 9 bases. The germline V gene has CDR1 ENHRY and CDR2 SYGVKD. The V and J ends lost 4 bases and 8 bases, in that order; junction bases with no gene match: 12. The CDR3 contains 16 residues. The CDR3 reads CAISVYPREGEDEQFF. Written as DNA, the CDR3 is TGTGCCATCAGTGTCTACCCGCGGGAGGGAGAGGATGAGCAGTTCTTC.

This sequence joins TRBV18 and TRBJ1-2; 7 bases are shared with TRBD1. CDR3 length: 15 residues. The trim removed 3 bases at V and 5 bases at J, leaving 9 bases unmatched. Germline CDR1 is KGHSH and CDR2 is LQKENI. The CDR3 DNA follows: TGTGCCAGCTCACCGTCGGACAGGAATTCATATGGCTACACCTTC. Amino acid sequence: CASSPSDRNSYGYTF.